Below, one T cell receptor (beta chain) is given with its context. What this receptor recognizes is not known. Base-call qualities are not available, and no considerably larger clone is one nucleotide away. At diagnosis, tumor, uninvolved tumor-adjacent lung and peripheral blood were collected and then preserved as a mix of FFPE and fresh-frozen material. For TCR repertoire profiling, blood samples were analyzed in the form of peripheral blood mononuclear cells. This sample is drawn from a study of T cells in localized non-small cell lung cancer (dated by TCRdb to about 2020). Context from the whole study: The study analyzed T cell repertoires of 200 to 250 early-stage NSCLC patients, comparing tumors and uninvolved tumor-adjacent lungs. The mean age of the NSCLC patients was around 67 years, with 120 to 150 men and about a hundred women. The cohort was made up of about 240 treatment-naive NSCLC patients whose localized lung tumors had been resected. Study-wide findings and limitations: A median of 57 of the top 100 tumor clones were detected in paired uninvolved adjacent lung, and around 30 of these tumor clones were also found among the top 100 clones of the paired uninvolved adjacent lung. Because multi-region tumor sequencing was not performed, intratumor heterogeneity could not be ruled out. Uninvolved tumor-adjacent lung showed the highest T cell clonality, higher than tumor, which suggests more focused antigenic responses in the adjacent lung. Longer overall survival was associated with higher T cell density in blood, whereas shorter survival was associated with higher clonality in adjacent lung. Because the study design was exploratory, TCR variables were selected using unadjusted p-values without false-discovery rate correction.

The germline ends are 12 bases apart after V is trimmed by 4 bases and J by 9 bases. The CDR3 spans 11 residues, from the cysteine through the phenylalanine. The read is trimmed to its CDR3 DNA, 33 bases read in frame from base 1. Via the germline V gene, CDR1 is SQVTM and CDR2 ANQGSEA. The immunoSEQ Assay was used to sequence TCR beta CDR3 regions from DNA. The study's processing was this. To compute T cell density, TCR beta template counts were normalized to usable DNA, which was estimated by amplifying housekeeping genes. The preseqR package was used to estimate richness by extrapolating to 400,000 templates for PBMC samples and to 120,000 templates for tissue samples. Clonality was calculated as one minus Pielou's evenness. To identify tissue-enriched TCRs, differential abundance testing was run on productive amino-acid clonotypes with a minimum total count of 5 and an alpha of 0.1. The Jaccard Index and the Morisita Overlap Index were used to quantify repertoire overlap between compartments. GLIPH clustered TCR beta CDR3s with public tetramer-defined viral CDR3s; viral motifs required at least three viral sequences plus V-gene enrichment. The table comes from immuneACCESS by way of TCRdb, which keeps in-frame sequences with V and J called. Part of the clones is missing from these tables; in studies checked, under half for an unresolved V gene and the rest for unknown reasons. The V and J calls and clone size are taken from that table; D and trimming were inferred from the DNA. The sample includes some 30,000 clones, with roughly nine tenths observed a single time. In total, the top ten clones hold about a sixth of the sample.

The sequence joins TRBV29-1 to TRBJ1-1; TRBD1 is perhaps the D gene, given 5 matching bases. The sequencing here drew on peripheral blood mononuclear cells, taken before any cancer treatment. This TCR was sampled from a man aged 35-69 years with stage III lung adenocarcinoma. CDR3 loop: CSVGEAGKAFF. The DNA sequence is as follows: TGCAGCGTTGGGGAGGCAGGGAAAGCTTTCTTT.